The T cell receptor beta chain described here comes from a study of cytomegalovirus exposure and HLA in healthy donors. About the research overall: Genotyping of hundreds of donors showed that around 85% belonged to the Caucasian-associated ancestry cluster.

CDR1 is LNHDA, CDR2 SQIVND, per germline (reference sequence). V shed 2 bases and J 0 bases; nucleotides not matched to a gene: 6. The CDR3 runs 17 residues. Broader study findings: For TCR beta chains, V- and J-gene trimming was later linked to a missense DCLRE1C variant. Several top significant clusters appeared, in a later analysis, to be linked to common viral pathogens.

Remarks on this clone: Its target is not known.

60 Vbeta and 13 Jbeta primers were used in PCR. Source study methods: Around 80 million unique TCR beta chains, about 11 million of them shared, were counted by a later analysis. Produced via immunoSEQ multiplex PCR; TCRdb's table is partial and in-frame only. V and J calls and clone size are those listed in that table; D and trimming were worked out from the DNA. The sample contains roughly 130,000 clones, approximately 80% of which appear only once. The source is a male donor in good health and CMV-seropositive. Sequences were obtained from PBMCs. This chain uses TRBV19 with TRBJ2-4; 8 bases match TRBD2. The CDR3 coding sequence is TGTGCCAGTAGTATATTTTTAGCGGGGCCAGCCAAAAACATTCAGTACTTC. Translation: CASSIFLAGPAKNIQYF.